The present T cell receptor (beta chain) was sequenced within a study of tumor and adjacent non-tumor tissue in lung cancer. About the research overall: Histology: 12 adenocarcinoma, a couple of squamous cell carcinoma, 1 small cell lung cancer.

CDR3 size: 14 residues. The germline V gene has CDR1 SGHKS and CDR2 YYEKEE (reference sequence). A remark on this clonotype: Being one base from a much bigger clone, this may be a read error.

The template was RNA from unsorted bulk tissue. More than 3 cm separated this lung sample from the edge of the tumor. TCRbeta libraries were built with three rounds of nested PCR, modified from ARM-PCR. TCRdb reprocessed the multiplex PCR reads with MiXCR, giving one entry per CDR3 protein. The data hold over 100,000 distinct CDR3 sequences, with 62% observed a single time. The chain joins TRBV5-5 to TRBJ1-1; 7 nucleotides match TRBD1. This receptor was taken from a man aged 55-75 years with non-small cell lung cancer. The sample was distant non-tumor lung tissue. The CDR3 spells CASSLAGQNIEAFF. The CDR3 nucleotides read TGTGCCAGCAGCTTGGCGGGACAGAACATTGAAGCTTTCTTT.